Listed below are T cell receptor beta chains from one sample, sequenced in a study of patients and donors after allogeneic stem cell transplantation. From the RT-PCR reads, TCRdb called clonotypes with MiXCR, one entry per CDR3 protein. Seen here are 150,000 to 200,000 distinct CDR3 sequences, around two fifths observed once, and the top ten hold 33%. Sample: blood, either unsorted or a sorted T cell fraction (not recorded which). Receptor source: a human donor who was either an allogeneic HSCT recipient or a stem cell or donor lymphocyte infusion donor (not recorded which). It is not recorded whose cells these are; they may come from a transplant donor. CDR3s include the opening cysteine and the closing phenylalanine or tryptophan. D genes are given only for firm matches. Where a row states a size, it is once, few, many or the class of an expanded clone; other rows omit it.

v_gene: TRBV4-3
d_gene: -
j_gene: TRBJ2-7
abundance: once
CDR3nt: TGCGCCAGCAGCCTAAGAGTAGCGCCCTCCTACGAGCAGTACTTC
CDR3aa: CASSLRVAPSYEQYF

v_gene: TRBV28
d_gene: TRBD1
j_gene: TRBJ2-2
abundance: -
CDR3nt: TGTGCCAGCTTGACAGGGTCGAACACCGGGGAGCTGTTTTTT
CDR3aa: CASLTGSNTGELFF

v_gene: TRBV28
d_gene: -
j_gene: TRBJ1-2
abundance: -
CDR3nt: TGTGCCAGCAGTTTTCTCCAGGGTAATGGCTACACCTTC
CDR3aa: CASSFLQGNGYTF

v_gene: TRBV14
d_gene: -
j_gene: TRBJ2-1
abundance: -
CDR3nt: TGTGCCAGCAGGAAGACACCGGGCAATGAGCAGTTCTTC
CDR3aa: CASRKTPGNEQFF

v_gene: TRBV6-5
d_gene: TRBD1
j_gene: TRBJ1-2
abundance: -
CDR3nt: TGTGCCAGCAGTTACCCCGGGACAGACGGCTACACCTTC
CDR3aa: CASSYPGTDGYTF

v_gene: TRBV9
d_gene: -
j_gene: TRBJ2-7
abundance: -
CDR3nt: TGTGCCAGCAGCGTAGTACCTAGCCCCTCCTACGAGCAGTACTTC
CDR3aa: CASSVVPSPSYEQYF

v_gene: TRBV7-6
d_gene: TRBD1
j_gene: TRBJ2-7
abundance: -
CDR3nt: TGTGCCAGCAGCCCCCTTACCGGGACAGGGAGCGAGCAGTACTTC
CDR3aa: CASSPLTGTGSEQYF

v_gene: TRBV6-5
d_gene: -
j_gene: TRBJ2-2
abundance: -
CDR3nt: TGTGCCAGCAGTGCGCCGGGACACTCACCCGGGGAGCTGTTTTTT
CDR3aa: CASSAPGHSPGELFF

v_gene: TRBV28
d_gene: -
j_gene: TRBJ1-2
abundance: -
CDR3nt: TGTGCCAGCAGTTTAGTTGTCCTGGGCTATGGCTACACCTTC
CDR3aa: CASSLVVLGYGYTF

v_gene: TRBV9
d_gene: TRBD1
j_gene: TRBJ2-7
abundance: -
CDR3nt: TGTGCCAGCAGCGGGCCTCCGACAGGGTTGAACGAGCAGTACTTC
CDR3aa: CASSGPPTGLNEQYF

v_gene: TRBV7-2
d_gene: -
j_gene: TRBJ1-1
abundance: many
CDR3nt: TGTGCCAGCAGCTTAGTGTGGGGTGGGAACACTGAAGCTTTCTTT
CDR3aa: CASSLVWGGNTEAFF

v_gene: TRBV7-9
d_gene: -
j_gene: TRBJ2-7
abundance: -
CDR3nt: TGTGCCAGCAGCTTGCAGCAGACCTACGAGCAGTACTTC
CDR3aa: CASSLQQTYEQYF

v_gene: TRBV5-1
d_gene: -
j_gene: TRBJ1-1
abundance: -
CDR3nt: TGCGCCAGCAGCATTGGGACGGCGAACACTGAAGCTTTCTTT
CDR3aa: CASSIGTANTEAFF

v_gene: TRBV6-2/TRBV6-3
d_gene: -
j_gene: TRBJ2-7
abundance: -
CDR3nt: TGTGCCAGCGAACGGGGCCCCTTCTACGAGCAGTACTTC
CDR3aa: CASERGPFYEQYF

v_gene: TRBV12-3/TRBV12-4
d_gene: -
j_gene: TRBJ1-1
abundance: few
CDR3nt: TGTGCCAGCAGTTTTCGAATGAGCACTGAAGCTTTCTTT
CDR3aa: CASSFRMSTEAFF

v_gene: TRBV5-5
d_gene: TRBD2
j_gene: TRBJ2-7
abundance: -
CDR3nt: TGTGCCAGCAGCTCGGTGGCGGGAGCGAACTACGAGCAGTACTTC
CDR3aa: CASSSVAGANYEQYF

v_gene: TRBV4-3
d_gene: -
j_gene: TRBJ1-1
abundance: few
CDR3nt: TGCGCCAGCAGCCTCAACTCGGACCCCCGAGGTGAAGCTTTCTTT
CDR3aa: CASSLNSDPRGEAFF

v_gene: TRBV11-2
d_gene: -
j_gene: TRBJ1-1
abundance: few
CDR3nt: TGTGCCAGCAGCGAAGGGACCGTGAACACTGAAGCTTTCTTT
CDR3aa: CASSEGTVNTEAFF

v_gene: TRBV28
d_gene: -
j_gene: TRBJ1-2
abundance: few
CDR3nt: TGTGCCAGCAGTTCCTCCTTGACAGGTTCGGGTGGCTACACCTTC
CDR3aa: CASSSSLTGSGGYTF

v_gene: TRBV4-2
d_gene: -
j_gene: TRBJ2-5
abundance: few
CDR3nt: TGTGCCAGCAGCCAAGCCAGGGTTCCCCAAGAGACCCAGTACTTC
CDR3aa: CASSQARVPQETQYF

v_gene: TRBV7-6
d_gene: TRBD2
j_gene: TRBJ2-3
abundance: -
CDR3nt: TGTGCCAGCAGCCAACAGACTTGGACTAGCGGGAGGATCACAGATACGCAGTATTTT
CDR3aa: CASSQQTWTSGRITDTQYF

v_gene: TRBV5-1
d_gene: TRBD1
j_gene: TRBJ1-6
abundance: -
CDR3nt: TGCGCCAGCAGCTTGGGGGACAGATCTAATTCACCCCTCCACTTT
CDR3aa: CASSLGDRSNSPLHF

v_gene: TRBV4-3
d_gene: -
j_gene: TRBJ1-6
abundance: -
CDR3nt: TGCGCCAGCAGCCAAGAAGGGGATATGGGGAATTCACCCCTCCACTTT
CDR3aa: CASSQEGDMGNSPLHF

v_gene: TRBV2
d_gene: -
j_gene: TRBJ1-1
abundance: -
CDR3nt: TGTGCCAGCAGTGAGCGAATTAACACTGAAGCTTTCTTT
CDR3aa: CASSERINTEAFF

v_gene: TRBV12-3/TRBV12-4
d_gene: -
j_gene: TRBJ1-4
abundance: few
CDR3nt: TGTGCCAGCAGCCTGGACCCCCGCAGTGAAAAACTGTTTTTT
CDR3aa: CASSLDPRSEKLFF

v_gene: TRBV7-3
d_gene: TRBD2
j_gene: TRBJ2-1
abundance: -
CDR3nt: TGTGCCAGCAGCTCACAGGGACTAGCGGGAAAGAATGAGCAGTTCTTC
CDR3aa: CASSSQGLAGKNEQFF

v_gene: TRBV5-1
d_gene: -
j_gene: TRBJ1-3
abundance: few
CDR3nt: TGCGCCAGCAGCGCGGGCCCTGAAAGGAGAAACACCATATATTTT
CDR3aa: CASSAGPERRNTIYF

v_gene: TRBV4-3
d_gene: -
j_gene: TRBJ1-5
abundance: -
CDR3nt: TGCGCCAGCAGCCAAGAGGCGCGGGGCCAGCCCCAGCATTTT
CDR3aa: CASSQEARGQPQHF

v_gene: TRBV6-2/TRBV6-3
d_gene: TRBD2
j_gene: TRBJ2-1
abundance: -
CDR3nt: TGTGCCAGCAGACCCGAGACACCTAGCGGGAGTTGGAATGAGCAGTTCTTC
CDR3aa: CASRPETPSGSWNEQFF

v_gene: TRBV5-1
d_gene: -
j_gene: TRBJ2-5
abundance: -
CDR3nt: TGCGCCAGCGGTTCCGGGGTCCAAGAGACCCAGTACTTC
CDR3aa: CASGSGVQETQYF

v_gene: TRBV4-3
d_gene: -
j_gene: TRBJ1-1
abundance: few
CDR3nt: TGCGCCAGCAGCCAAGATGGCGAGAACACTGAAGCTTTCTTT
CDR3aa: CASSQDGENTEAFF

v_gene: TRBV6-5
d_gene: -
j_gene: TRBJ1-5
abundance: -
CDR3nt: TGTGCCAGCAGTTACGGTCAGGGGACGAATCAGCCCCAGCATTTT
CDR3aa: CASSYGQGTNQPQHF

v_gene: TRBV2
d_gene: -
j_gene: TRBJ1-1
abundance: -
CDR3nt: TGTGCCAGCAGTGAAGCGTCTGAAGCTTTCTTT
CDR3aa: CASSEASEAFF

v_gene: TRBV12-3/TRBV12-4
d_gene: -
j_gene: TRBJ1-5
abundance: few
CDR3nt: TGTGCCAGCAGCATAGGGACCGCTCAGCCCCAGCATTTT
CDR3aa: CASSIGTAQPQHF

v_gene: TRBV25-1
d_gene: TRBD1
j_gene: TRBJ1-1
abundance: few
CDR3nt: TGTGCCAGCAGTGTCGACTCGACAGGGGCTAAAGAAGCTTTCTTT
CDR3aa: CASSVDSTGAKEAFF

v_gene: TRBV4-2
d_gene: -
j_gene: TRBJ2-1
abundance: -
CDR3nt: TGTGCCAGCAGCCAGAGAGAGTTCCATGAGCAGTTCTTC
CDR3aa: CASSQREFHEQFF

v_gene: TRBV19
d_gene: -
j_gene: TRBJ1-2
abundance: -
CDR3nt: TGTGCCAGTAGTGACAGCTTCTATGGCTACACCTTC
CDR3aa: CASSDSFYGYTF

v_gene: TRBV18
d_gene: -
j_gene: TRBJ2-5
abundance: -
CDR3nt: TGTGCCAGCTCCACCGAGGAGACCCAGTACTTC
CDR3aa: CASSTEETQYF

v_gene: TRBV27
d_gene: TRBD1
j_gene: TRBJ1-4
abundance: -
CDR3nt: TGTGCCAGCAGCTACCACAGGGGAAAACTGTTTTTT
CDR3aa: CASSYHRGKLFF

v_gene: TRBV12-3/TRBV12-4
d_gene: -
j_gene: TRBJ2-3
abundance: few
CDR3nt: TGTGCCAGCTCAGGGTATCCGCAGTATTTT
CDR3aa: CASSGYPQYF

v_gene: TRBV7-2
d_gene: -
j_gene: TRBJ1-1
abundance: few
CDR3nt: TGTGCCAGCAGCTTAGTCGTGATCAGTGAAGCTTTCTTT
CDR3aa: CASSLVVISEAFF

v_gene: TRBV7-9
d_gene: -
j_gene: TRBJ1-2
abundance: -
CDR3nt: TGTGCCAGCAGCTTCGACCGCGGCGGAGGCTACACCTTC
CDR3aa: CASSFDRGGGYTF

v_gene: TRBV4-3
d_gene: -
j_gene: TRBJ2-3
abundance: -
CDR3nt: TGCGCCAGCAGCCAAGTCCCTTCCACAGATACGCAGTATTTT
CDR3aa: CASSQVPSTDTQYF

v_gene: TRBV11-1
d_gene: TRBD2
j_gene: TRBJ2-1
abundance: many
CDR3nt: TGTGCCAGCAGCTTACGGTCACTAGCGGGAGGCTCCTACAATGAGCAGTTCTTC
CDR3aa: CASSLRSLAGGSYNEQFF

v_gene: TRBV29-1
d_gene: TRBD2
j_gene: TRBJ2-3
abundance: -
CDR3nt: TGCAGCGTTGTCTCCGCTAGCGGGAGTCGGGCAGATACGCAGTATTTT
CDR3aa: CSVVSASGSRADTQYF

v_gene: TRBV2
d_gene: -
j_gene: TRBJ2-1
abundance: -
CDR3nt: TGTGCCAGCAGTCGGGACATGAGCTCCTACAATGAGCAGTTCTTC
CDR3aa: CASSRDMSSYNEQFF

v_gene: TRBV3-1
d_gene: -
j_gene: TRBJ2-7
abundance: -
CDR3nt: TGTGCCAGCAGCCAAGAGGACAGCGGGCTTTACGAGCAGTACTTC
CDR3aa: CASSQEDSGLYEQYF

v_gene: TRBV6-5
d_gene: TRBD1
j_gene: TRBJ1-2
abundance: few
CDR3nt: TGTGCCAGCAGTTACTCGACTTACAGGGGGGACTATGGCTACACCTTC
CDR3aa: CASSYSTYRGDYGYTF

v_gene: TRBV6-5
d_gene: -
j_gene: TRBJ1-1
abundance: -
CDR3nt: TGTGCCAGCAGTTACTCGGTGACGGACAGTGAAGCTTTCTTT
CDR3aa: CASSYSVTDSEAFF

v_gene: TRBV5-5
d_gene: TRBD1
j_gene: TRBJ1-2
abundance: -
CDR3nt: TGTGCCAGCAGCATAGGACAGGAAGACTATGGCTACACCTTC
CDR3aa: CASSIGQEDYGYTF

v_gene: TRBV4-2
d_gene: -
j_gene: TRBJ1-5
abundance: few
CDR3nt: TGTGCCAGCAGCCAAGAGAGACAGAATAGCAATCAGCCCCAGCATTTT
CDR3aa: CASSQERQNSNQPQHF